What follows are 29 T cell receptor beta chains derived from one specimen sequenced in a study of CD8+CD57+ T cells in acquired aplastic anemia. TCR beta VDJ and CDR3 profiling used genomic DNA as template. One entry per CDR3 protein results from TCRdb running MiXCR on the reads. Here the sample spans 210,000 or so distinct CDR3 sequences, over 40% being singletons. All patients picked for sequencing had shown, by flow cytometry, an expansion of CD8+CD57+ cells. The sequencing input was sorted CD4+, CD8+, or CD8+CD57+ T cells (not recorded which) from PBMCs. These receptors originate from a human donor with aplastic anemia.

Here the CDR3 DNA reads TGTGCCAGCAGTGGAATAATCTTCTATGGCTACACCTTC. Its translation: CASSGIIFYGYTF. This chain uses TRBV2 with TRBJ1-2; D not resolved. CDR1 and CDR2 (germline): SNHLY, FYNNEI. Trimming stripped 4 bases from V and 4 bases from J, with 10 bases between. CDR3 length: 13 amino acids.

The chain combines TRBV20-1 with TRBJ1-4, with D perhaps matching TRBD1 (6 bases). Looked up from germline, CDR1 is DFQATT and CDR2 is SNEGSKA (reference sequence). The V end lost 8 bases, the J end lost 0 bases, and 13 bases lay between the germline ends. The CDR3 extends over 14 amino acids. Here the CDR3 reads CSLRQAATNEKLFF. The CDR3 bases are TGCAGTCTAAGACAGGCTGCAACTAATGAAAAACTGTTTTTT.

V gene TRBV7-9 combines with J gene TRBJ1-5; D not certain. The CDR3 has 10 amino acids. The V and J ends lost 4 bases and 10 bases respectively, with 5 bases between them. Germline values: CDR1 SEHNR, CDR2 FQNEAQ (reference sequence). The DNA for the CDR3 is TGTGCCAGCAGCTCCCCCCCCCAGCATTTT. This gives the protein CASSSPPQHF.

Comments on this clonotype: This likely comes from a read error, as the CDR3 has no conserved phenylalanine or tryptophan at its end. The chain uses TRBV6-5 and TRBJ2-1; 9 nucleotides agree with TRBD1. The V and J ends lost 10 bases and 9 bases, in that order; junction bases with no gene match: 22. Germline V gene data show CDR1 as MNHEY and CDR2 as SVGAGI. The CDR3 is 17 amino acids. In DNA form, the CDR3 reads TGTGCCACCGGAACTTGGGGACAGGGAAGTTTCGGCGGTGAGCAGTTCTCC. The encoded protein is CATGTWGQGSFGGEQFS.

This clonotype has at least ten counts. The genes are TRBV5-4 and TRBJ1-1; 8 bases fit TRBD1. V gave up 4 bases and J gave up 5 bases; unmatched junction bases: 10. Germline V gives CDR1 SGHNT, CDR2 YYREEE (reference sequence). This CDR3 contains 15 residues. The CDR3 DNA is TGTGCCAGCAGCGGGGGCACAGGGGGTCAAACTGAAGCTTTCTTT. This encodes CASSGGTGGQTEAFF.

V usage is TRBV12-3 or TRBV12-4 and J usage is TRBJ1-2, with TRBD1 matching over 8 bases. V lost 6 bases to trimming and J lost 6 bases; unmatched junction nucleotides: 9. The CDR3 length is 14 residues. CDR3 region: CASSRSTGEDGYTF. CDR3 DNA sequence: TGTGCCAGCAGCCGCTCGACAGGGGAGGATGGCTACACCTTC.

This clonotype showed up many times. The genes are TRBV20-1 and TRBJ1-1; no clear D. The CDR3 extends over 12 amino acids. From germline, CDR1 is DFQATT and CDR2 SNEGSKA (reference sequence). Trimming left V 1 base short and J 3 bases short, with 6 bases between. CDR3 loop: CSARGPDTEAFF. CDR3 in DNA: TGCAGTGCTAGAGGCCCAGACACTGAAGCTTTCTTT.

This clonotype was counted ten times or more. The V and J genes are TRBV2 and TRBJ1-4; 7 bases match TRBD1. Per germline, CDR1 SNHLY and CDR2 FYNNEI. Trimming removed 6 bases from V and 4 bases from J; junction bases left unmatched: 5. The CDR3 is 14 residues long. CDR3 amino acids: CASRDRALNEKLFF. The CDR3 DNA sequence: TGTGCCAGCAGAGACAGGGCCCTTAATGAAAAACTGTTTTTT.

DNA of the CDR3: TGCAGCGTCTCGGTGAACAGGGTAGGCTATAATGAGCAGTTCTTC. Amino acids: CSVSVNRVGYNEQFF. The rearrangement uses TRBV29-1 and TRBJ2-1, with D maybe TRBD1 (6 bases). The CDR3 contains 15 residues. The V gene's germline CDR1 is SQVTM and CDR2 ANQGSEA. V was clipped by 6 bases and J by 7 bases, with 22 bases between them.

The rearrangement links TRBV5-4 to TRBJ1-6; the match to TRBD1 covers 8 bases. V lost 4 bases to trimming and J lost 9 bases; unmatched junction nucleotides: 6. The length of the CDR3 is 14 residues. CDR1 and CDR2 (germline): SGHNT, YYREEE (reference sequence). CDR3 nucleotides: TGTGCCAGCAGCCCAGGGGGCGGAGGTTCACCCCTCCACTTT. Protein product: CASSPGGGGSPLHF.

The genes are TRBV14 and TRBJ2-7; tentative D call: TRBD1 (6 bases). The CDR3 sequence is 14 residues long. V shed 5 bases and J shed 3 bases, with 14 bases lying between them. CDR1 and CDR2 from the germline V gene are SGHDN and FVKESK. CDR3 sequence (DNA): TGTGCCAGCAGCAAACAGGGTGTGAGCTACGAGCAGTACTTC. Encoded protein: CASSKQGVSYEQYF.

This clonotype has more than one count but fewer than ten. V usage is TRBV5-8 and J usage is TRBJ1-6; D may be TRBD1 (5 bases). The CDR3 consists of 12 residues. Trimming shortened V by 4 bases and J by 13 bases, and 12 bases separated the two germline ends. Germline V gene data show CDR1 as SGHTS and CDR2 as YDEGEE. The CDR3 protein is CASSRGSGPLHF. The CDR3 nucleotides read TGTGCCAGCAGCAGGGGCAGCGGGCCCCTCCACTTT.

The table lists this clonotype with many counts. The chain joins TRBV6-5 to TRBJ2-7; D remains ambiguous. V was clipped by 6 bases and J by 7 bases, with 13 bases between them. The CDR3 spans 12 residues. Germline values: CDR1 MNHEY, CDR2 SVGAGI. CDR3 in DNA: TGTGCCAGCAGCCCTCCAATAGGGGAGCAGTACTTC. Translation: CASSPPIGEQYF.

The CDR3 DNA sequence: TGTGCCAGCAGGGCTACAGGGTCCTATGGCTACACCTTC. Its translation: CASRATGSYGYTF. The chain couples TRBV2 to TRBJ1-2; possibly TRBD1 for D (6 bases). This CDR3 is built from 13 residues. Germline V gene lookup returns CDR1 SNHLY and CDR2 FYNNEI. V lost 6 bases and J 4 bases, leaving 12 bases between the germline ends.

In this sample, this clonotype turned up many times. The chain's CDR3 is CSARDRGFRDRGSFSGYTF. The CDR3 region has the DNA TGCAGTGCTAGAGATCGGGGTTTTAGGGACAGGGGGTCTTTCAGCGGCTACACCTTC. The chain employs TRBV20-1 and TRBJ1-2; 11 nucleotides align to TRBD1. Germline assignment: CDR1 DFQATT and CDR2 SNEGSKA (reference sequence). Trimming cost V 0 bases and J 8 bases; bases outside gene matches: 20. The CDR3 sequence is 19 residues long.

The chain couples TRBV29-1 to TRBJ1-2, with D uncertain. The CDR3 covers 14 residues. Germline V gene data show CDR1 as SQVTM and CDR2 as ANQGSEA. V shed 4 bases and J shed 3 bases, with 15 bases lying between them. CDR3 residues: CSVAGQAPDYGYTF. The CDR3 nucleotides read TGCAGCGTTGCCGGGCAGGCGCCAGACTATGGCTACACCTTC.

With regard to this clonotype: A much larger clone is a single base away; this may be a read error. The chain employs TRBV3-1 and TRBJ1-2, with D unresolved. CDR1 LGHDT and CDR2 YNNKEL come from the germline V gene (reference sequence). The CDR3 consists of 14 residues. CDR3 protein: CASTPSSANHGYTF. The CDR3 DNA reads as TGTGCCAGCACCCCATCATCCGCTAACCATGGCTACACCTTC. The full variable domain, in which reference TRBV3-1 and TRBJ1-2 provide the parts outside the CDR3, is DTAVSQTPKYLVTQMGNDKSIKCEQNLGHDTMYWYKQDSKKFLKIMFSYNNKELIINETVPNRFSPKSPDKAHLNLHINSLELGDSAVYFCASTPSSANHGYTFGSGTRLTVV.

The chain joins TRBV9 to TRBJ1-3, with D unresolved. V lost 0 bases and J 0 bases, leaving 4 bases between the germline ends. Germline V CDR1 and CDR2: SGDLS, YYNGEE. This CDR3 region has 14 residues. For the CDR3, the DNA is TGTGCCAGCAGCGTAGAATTCTCTGGAAACACCATATATTTT. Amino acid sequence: CASSVEFSGNTIYF.

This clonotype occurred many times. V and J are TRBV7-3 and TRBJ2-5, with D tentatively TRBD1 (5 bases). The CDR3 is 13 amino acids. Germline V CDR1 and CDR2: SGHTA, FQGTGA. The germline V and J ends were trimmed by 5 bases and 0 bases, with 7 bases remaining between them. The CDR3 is CASSPDNQETQYF. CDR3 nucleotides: TGTGCCAGCAGCCCGGACAACCAAGAGACCCAGTACTTC.

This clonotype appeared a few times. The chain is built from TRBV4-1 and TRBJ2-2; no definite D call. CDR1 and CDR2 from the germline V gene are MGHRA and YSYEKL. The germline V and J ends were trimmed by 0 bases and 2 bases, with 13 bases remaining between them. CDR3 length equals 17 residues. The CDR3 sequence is CASSQDPLGTNTGELFF. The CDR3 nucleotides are TGCGCCAGCAGCCAAGATCCTTTGGGCACAAACACCGGGGAGCTGTTTTTT.

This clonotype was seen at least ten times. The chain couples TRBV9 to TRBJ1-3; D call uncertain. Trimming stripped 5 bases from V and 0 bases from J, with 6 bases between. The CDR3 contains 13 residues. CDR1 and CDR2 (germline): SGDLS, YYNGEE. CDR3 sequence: CASRPSSGNTIYF. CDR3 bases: TGTGCCAGCAGGCCGAGCTCTGGAAACACCATATATTTT.

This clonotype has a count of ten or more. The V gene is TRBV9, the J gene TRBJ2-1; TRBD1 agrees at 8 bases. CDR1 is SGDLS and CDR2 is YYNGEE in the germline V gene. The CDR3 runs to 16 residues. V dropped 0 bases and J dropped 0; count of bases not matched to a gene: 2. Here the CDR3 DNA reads TGTGCCAGCAGCGTAGGAACAGGGGGCTCCTACAATGAGCAGTTCTTC. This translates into CASSVGTGGSYNEQFF.

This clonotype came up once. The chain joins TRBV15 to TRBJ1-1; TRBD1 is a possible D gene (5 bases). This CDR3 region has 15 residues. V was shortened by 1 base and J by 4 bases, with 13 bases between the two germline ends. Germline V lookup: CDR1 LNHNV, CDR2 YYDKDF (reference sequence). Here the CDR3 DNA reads TGTGCCACCAGCAGAGGAGGGGCCTCGGGCACTGAAGCTTTCTTT. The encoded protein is CATSRGGASGTEAFF. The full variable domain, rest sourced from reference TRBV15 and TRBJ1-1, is DAMVIQNPRYQVTQFGKPVTLSCSQTLNHNVMYWYQQKSSQAPKLLFHYYDKDFNNEADTPDNFQSRRPNTSFCFLDIRSPGLGDTAMYLCATSRGGASGTEAFFGQGTRLTVV.

The CDR3 region has the DNA TGCAGTGCTCGCGCGTCACTGGGGGCGCCGGGCACTGAAGCTTTCTTT. Translated, it gives CSARASLGAPGTEAFF. The rearrangement joins TRBV20-1 to TRBJ1-1, with D possibly matching TRBD1 (6 bases). The CDR3 is 16 amino acids. CDR1 is DFQATT and CDR2 is SNEGSKA in the germline V gene (reference sequence). Trimming took 5 bases from V and 4 from J, leaving 23 bases between them.

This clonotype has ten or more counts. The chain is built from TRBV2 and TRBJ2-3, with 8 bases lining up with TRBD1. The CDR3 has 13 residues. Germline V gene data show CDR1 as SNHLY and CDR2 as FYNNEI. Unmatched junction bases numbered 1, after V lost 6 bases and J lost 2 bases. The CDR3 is CASRDRATDTQYF. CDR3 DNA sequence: TGTGCCAGCAGGGACAGGGCCACAGATACGCAGTATTTT.

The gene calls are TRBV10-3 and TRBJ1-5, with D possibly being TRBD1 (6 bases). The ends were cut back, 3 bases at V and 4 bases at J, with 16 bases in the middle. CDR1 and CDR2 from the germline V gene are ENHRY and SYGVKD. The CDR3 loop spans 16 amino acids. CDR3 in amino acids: CAISDRGGARNQPQHF. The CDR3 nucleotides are TGTGCCATCAGTGATCGAGGGGGGGCGCGGAATCAGCCCCAGCATTTT.

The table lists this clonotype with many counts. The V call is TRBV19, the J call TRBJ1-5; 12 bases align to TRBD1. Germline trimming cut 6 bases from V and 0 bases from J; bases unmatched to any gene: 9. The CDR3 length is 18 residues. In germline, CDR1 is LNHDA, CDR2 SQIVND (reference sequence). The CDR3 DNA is TGTGCCAGTAGCCCTGGGACAGGGGGCGCCCGTAGCAATCAGCCCCAGCATTTT. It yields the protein CASSPGTGGARSNQPQHF.

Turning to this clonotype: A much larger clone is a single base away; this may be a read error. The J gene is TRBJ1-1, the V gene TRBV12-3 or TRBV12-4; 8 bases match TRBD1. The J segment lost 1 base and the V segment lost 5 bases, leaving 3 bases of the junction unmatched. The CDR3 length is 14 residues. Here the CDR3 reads CASSAGQENTEAFF. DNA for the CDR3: TGTGCCAGCAGTGCGGGACAGGAGAACACTGAAGCTTTCTTT.

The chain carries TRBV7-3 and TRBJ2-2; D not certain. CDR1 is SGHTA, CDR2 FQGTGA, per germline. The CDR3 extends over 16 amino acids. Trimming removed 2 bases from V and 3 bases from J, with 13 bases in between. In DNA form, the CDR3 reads TGTGCCAGCAGCTTAGAACTGACCCCTCACACCGGGGAGCTGTTTTTT. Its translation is CASSLELTPHTGELFF.